These T cell receptor beta chains were read from a single sample in a study of T cell responses to AZD1222 COVID-19 vaccine. TCRdb keeps only in-frame clones here, not all; method: immunoSEQ multiplex PCR. The sample records under 110,000 clones, about 86% being singletons. The sequences come from peripheral blood, collected on day 0 of AZD1222 vaccination. The receptors derive from an adult in good health. Each CDR3 is given with its conserved first and last residue. D genes are given only for firm matches. Size is omitted from some rows. Given values are once, few, many or a class for expanded clones.

d_gene | abundance | j_gene | v_gene | CDR3aa | CDR3nt
. | . | TRBJ1-2 | TRBV27 | CASSFGGARRGYTF | TGTGCCAGCAGTTTCGGGGGGGCGCGTAGGGGCTACACCTTC
. | . | TRBJ2-3 | TRBV19 | CASRPDRTPTDTQYF | TGTGCCAGTAGACCGGACAGAACACCCACAGATACGCAGTATTTT
. | . | TRBJ1-3 | TRBV16 | CASSLSGPGNTIYF | TGTGCCAGCAGCTTATCAGGGCCCGGAAACACCATATATTTT
. | . | TRBJ1-3 | TRBV9 | CASSAPGGPSGNTIYF | TGTGCCAGCAGTGCCCCGGGGGGGCCCTCTGGAAACACCATATATTTT
TRBD1 | . | TRBJ1-1 | TRBV5-1 | CASSSGQGNTEAFF | TGCGCCAGCAGCTCCGGACAGGGGAACACTGAAGCTTTCTTT
. | . | TRBJ2-7 | TRBV9 | CASSLDGREQYF | TGTGCCAGCAGTCTCGACGGCCGCGAGCAGTACTTC
. | . | TRBJ2-3 | TRBV14 | CASSNFVTDTQYF | TGTGCCAGCAGCAATTTTGTCACAGATACGCAGTATTTT
TRBD2 | once | TRBJ2-7 | TRBV28 | CASSFSLAGLSYEQYF | TGTGCCAGCAGTTTCTCTCTAGCGGGCCTATCCTACGAGCAGTACTTC
. | . | TRBJ1-1 | TRBV5-1 | CASSTDGGGGRTEAFF | TGCGCCAGCAGCACGGACGGGGGTGGTGGACGAACTGAAGCTTTCTTT
. | once | TRBJ2-2 | TRBV29-1 | CSLLGETGELFF | TGCAGTTTACTCGGGGAGACCGGGGAGCTGTTTTTT
. | . | TRBJ2-1 | TRBV28 | CASRRGPARRWSEQFF | TGTGCCAGCAGACGTGGACCAGCCCGACGTTGGTCGGAGCAGTTCTTC
TRBD2 | . | TRBJ2-3 | TRBV4-3 | CASSQRRGSGSGTDTQYF | TGCGCCAGCAGCCAAAGGCGGGGAAGCGGGAGCGGAACAGATACGCAGTATTTT
. | few | TRBJ1-1 | TRBV7-2 | CASSFGQVNTEAFF | TGTGCCAGCAGCTTTGGGCAGGTGAACACTGAAGCTTTCTTT
TRBD1 | once | TRBJ1-1 | TRBV5-6 | CASSFGVLAQGTFF | TGTGCCAGCAGCTTCGGCGTACTGGCACAGGGGACTTTCTTT
. | few | TRBJ1-3 | TRBV19 | CASSPQGPTKPGNTIYF | TGTGCCAGTAGTCCCCAGGGACCGACCAAGCCTGGAAACACCATATATTTT
. | . | TRBJ1-1 | TRBV28 | CASSSGQMNTEAFF | TGTGCCAGCAGTTCCGGACAGATGAACACTGAAGCTTTCTTT
TRBD1 | . | TRBJ1-1 | TRBV30 | CAWSVGQGETEAFF | TGTGCCTGGAGTGTAGGGCAGGGGGAGACTGAAGCTTTCTTT
. | . | TRBJ1-2 | TRBV9 | CASSPRGGAAYGYTF | TGTGCCAGCAGCCCGAGGGGGGGGGCAGCCTATGGCTACACCTTC
TRBD2 | once | TRBJ2-2 | TRBV28 | CASRTAGVNTGELFF | TGTGCCAGCAGGACGGCGGGAGTGAACACCGGGGAGCTGTTTTTT
. | . | TRBJ1-1 | TRBV6-2/TRBV6-3 | CASSYSGGDTGTEAFF | TGTGCCAGCAGTTACTCGGGGGGGGATACAGGCACTGAAGCTTTCTTT
. | . | TRBJ1-2 | TRBV6-5 | CASSREQGNGYTF | TGTGCCAGCAGCCGGGAGCAGGGCAATGGCTACACCTTC
. | . | TRBJ2-3 | TRBV19 | CASSREDGSTDTQYF | TGTGCCAGTAGTAGAGAGGACGGGAGCACAGATACGCAGTATTTT
. | few | TRBJ2-1 | TRBV7-8 | CASSPASAVSYNEQFF | TGTGCCAGCAGCCCTGCCTCGGCGGTCTCCTACAATGAGCAGTTCTTC
. | . | TRBJ1-2 | TRBV18 | CASSPPQVNYGYTF | TGTGCCAGCTCACCACCGCAGGTTAACTATGGCTACACCTTC
. | once | TRBJ2-1 | TRBV3-1/TRBV3-2 | CASRPKLFTSYNEQFF | TGTGCCAGCAGGCCTAAACTATTTACCTCCTACAATGAGCAGTTCTTC
. | . | TRBJ1-3 | TRBV6-5 | CASRQGARDTIYF | TGTGCCAGCAGACAGGGTGCCCGGGACACCATATATTTT
. | . | TRBJ2-1 | TRBV7-2 | CASSPSYEQFF | TGTGCCAGCAGCCCTAGCTATGAGCAGTTCTTC
TRBD1 | . | TRBJ2-7 | TRBV28 | CASSLLGQGAYEQYF | TGTGCCAGCAGTTTACTAGGACAGGGGGCTTACGAGCAGTACTTC
TRBD1 | once | TRBJ1-4 | TRBV6-6 | CASSSDRAGEKLFF | TGTGCCAGCAGTTCCGACAGGGCTGGGGAAAAACTGTTTTTT
TRBD1 | . | TRBJ1-2 | TRBV18 | CASSPGIGQGNYGYTF | TGTGCCAGCTCACCAGGGATCGGACAGGGGAACTATGGCTACACCTTC
TRBD1 | . | TRBJ1-3 | TRBV27 | CASSQTLDRGVRNTIYF | TGTGCCAGCAGTCAAACCCTCGACAGGGGTGTTAGAAACACCATATATTTT
. | . | TRBJ2-2 | TRBV12-5 | CASGIRGGGELFF | TGTGCTAGTGGTATCAGGGGTGGTGGGGAGCTGTTTTTT
. | . | TRBJ1-1 | TRBV6-2/TRBV6-3 | CASSYGAEAFF | TGTGCCAGCAGTTACGGGGCAGAAGCTTTCTTT
TRBD1 | . | TRBJ1-5 | TRBV28 | CASSSFQGDGQPQHF | TGTGCCAGCAGTTCCTTCCAGGGGGACGGTCAGCCCCAGCATTTT
. | . | TRBJ1-2 | TRBV6-5 | CASRTGAYYGYTF | TGTGCCAGCAGAACCGGGGCCTACTATGGCTACACCTTC
TRBD2 | . | TRBJ2-4 | TRBV7-2 | CASSLMTSGRFGKNIQYF | TGTGCCAGCAGCTTAATGACTAGCGGGAGGTTTGGCAAAAACATTCAGTACTTC
. | . | TRBJ2-5 | TRBV6-1 | CASSELGFQGETQYF | TGTGCCAGCAGTGAGTTAGGGTTCCAGGGAGAGACCCAGTACTTC
. | few | TRBJ1-1 | TRBV7-2 | CASSWGRGGTEAFF | TGTGCCAGCAGCTGGGGACGGGGAGGCACTGAAGCTTTCTTT
. | . | TRBJ1-4 | TRBV7-9 | CASSIGGANEKLFF | TGTGCCAGCAGCATAGGGGGTGCTAATGAAAAACTGTTTTTT
. | once | TRBJ2-7 | TRBV6-2/TRBV6-3 | CASSILAYEQYF | TGTGCCAGCAGTATTCTAGCCTACGAGCAGTACTTC
. | . | TRBJ1-1 | TRBV11-3 | CASSFRNTEAFF | TGTGCCAGCAGCTTCCGAAACACTGAAGCTTTCTTT
TRBD1 | once | TRBJ1-2 | TRBV2 | CASKKGQGLGGYTF | TGTGCCAGCAAGAAGGGACAGGGGTTAGGCGGCTACACCTTC
. | . | TRBJ1-2 | TRBV5-1 | CASSLDRAYGYTF | TGCGCCAGCAGCTTGGACAGGGCCTATGGCTACACCTTC
TRBD2 | . | TRBJ2-1 | TRBV7-9 | CASSSDYLGGGRAGNEQFF | TGTGCCAGCAGTTCAGATTACTTAGGAGGCGGGAGGGCCGGCAATGAGCAGTTCTTC
. | . | TRBJ1-1 | TRBV10-3 | CAIIEGTEAFF | TGTGCCATCATCGAGGGGACTGAAGCTTTCTTT
. | once | TRBJ2-2 | TRBV5-1 | CASSLSLSNTGELFF | TGCGCCAGCAGCTTGAGCCTCTCAAACACCGGGGAGCTGTTTTTT